This TCR beta chain was sequenced for a study of T cell changes during pregnancy in multiple sclerosis. Repertoires were generated with immunoSEQ multiplex PCR, while TCRdb's copy carries only in-frame clones and drops some. The table includes 55,000 to 85,000 clones, around 94% detected once. With 1 base removed from V and 6 bases from J, the gap between germline ends came to 15 bases. This CDR3 comprises 15 residues. Germline lookup yields CDR1 SGHTA and CDR2 FQGNSA. This sequence joins TRBV7-2 and TRBJ1-1; D call uncertain. The origin of this receptor is a female donor with multiple sclerosis, enrolled in a pregnancy study. The sequencing here drew on peripheral blood, taken in the third trimester of pregnancy. CDR3 protein: CASSLGEVLEAEAFF. CDR3 DNA sequence: TGTGCCAGCAGCTTAGGAGAGGTCTTGGAGGCTGAAGCTTTCTTT.